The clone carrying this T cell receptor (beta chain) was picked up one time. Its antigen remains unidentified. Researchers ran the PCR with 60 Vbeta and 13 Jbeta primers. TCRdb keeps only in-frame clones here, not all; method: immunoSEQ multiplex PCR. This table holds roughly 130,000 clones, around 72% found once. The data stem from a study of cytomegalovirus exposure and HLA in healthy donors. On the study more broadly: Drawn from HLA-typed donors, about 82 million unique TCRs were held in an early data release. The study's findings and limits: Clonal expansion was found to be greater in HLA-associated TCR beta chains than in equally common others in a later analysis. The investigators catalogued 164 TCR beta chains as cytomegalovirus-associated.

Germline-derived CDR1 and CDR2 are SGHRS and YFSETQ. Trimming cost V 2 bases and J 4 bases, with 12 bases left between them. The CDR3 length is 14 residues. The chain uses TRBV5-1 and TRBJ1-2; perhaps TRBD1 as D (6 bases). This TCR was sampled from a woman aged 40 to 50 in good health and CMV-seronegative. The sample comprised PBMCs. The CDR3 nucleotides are TGCGCCAGCAGCTTAACCGGGACAAGCTATGGCTACACCTTC. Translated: CASSLTGTSYGYTF.